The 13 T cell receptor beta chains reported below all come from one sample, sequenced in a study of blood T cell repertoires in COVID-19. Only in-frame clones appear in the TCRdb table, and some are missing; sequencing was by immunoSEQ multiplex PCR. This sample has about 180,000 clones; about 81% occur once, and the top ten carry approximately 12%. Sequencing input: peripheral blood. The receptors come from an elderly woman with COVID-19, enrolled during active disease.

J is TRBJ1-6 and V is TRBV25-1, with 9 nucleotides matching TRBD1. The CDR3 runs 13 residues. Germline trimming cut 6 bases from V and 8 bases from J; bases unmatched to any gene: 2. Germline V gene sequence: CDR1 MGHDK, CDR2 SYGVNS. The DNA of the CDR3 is TGTGCCAGCAGCGGACAGGGGTATTCACCCCTCCACTTT. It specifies CASSGQGYSPLHF.

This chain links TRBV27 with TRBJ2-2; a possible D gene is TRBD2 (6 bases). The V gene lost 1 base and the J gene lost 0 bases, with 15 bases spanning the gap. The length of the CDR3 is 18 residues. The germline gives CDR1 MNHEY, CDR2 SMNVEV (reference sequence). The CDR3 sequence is CASSLLRAGPTNTGELFF. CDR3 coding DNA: TGTGCCAGCAGTTTATTAAGGGCGGGACCCACGAACACCGGGGAGCTGTTTTTT.

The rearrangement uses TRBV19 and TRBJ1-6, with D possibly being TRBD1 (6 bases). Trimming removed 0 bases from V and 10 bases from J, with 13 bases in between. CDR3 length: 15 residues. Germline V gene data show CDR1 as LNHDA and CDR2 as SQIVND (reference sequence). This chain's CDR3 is CASSIDGGAGSPLHF. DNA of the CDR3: TGTGCCAGTAGTATAGACGGGGGGGCCGGGTCACCCCTCCACTTT.

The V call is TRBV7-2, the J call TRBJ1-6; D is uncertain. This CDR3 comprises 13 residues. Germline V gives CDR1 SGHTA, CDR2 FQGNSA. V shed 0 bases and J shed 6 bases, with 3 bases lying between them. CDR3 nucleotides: TGTGCCAGCAGCTTAGCCGTTAATTCACCCCTCCACTTT. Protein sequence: CASSLAVNSPLHF.

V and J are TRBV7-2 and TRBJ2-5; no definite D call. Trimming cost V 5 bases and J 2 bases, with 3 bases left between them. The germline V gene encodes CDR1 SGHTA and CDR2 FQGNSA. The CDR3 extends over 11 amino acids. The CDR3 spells CASSPQETQYF. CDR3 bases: TGTGCCAGCAGCCCGCAAGAGACCCAGTACTTC.

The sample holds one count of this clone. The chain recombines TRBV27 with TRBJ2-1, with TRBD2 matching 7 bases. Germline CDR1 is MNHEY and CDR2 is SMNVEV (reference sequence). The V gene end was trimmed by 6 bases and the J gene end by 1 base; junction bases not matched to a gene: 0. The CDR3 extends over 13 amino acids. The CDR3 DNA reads TGTGCCAGCAGGGGAGGGTCCTACAATGAGCAGTTCTTC. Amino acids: CASRGGSYNEQFF.

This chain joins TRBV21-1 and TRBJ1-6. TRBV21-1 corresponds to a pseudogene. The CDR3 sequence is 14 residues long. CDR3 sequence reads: CASSKRGSNSPLHF. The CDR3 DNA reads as TGTGCCAGCAGCAAGCGAGGGTCTAATTCACCCCTCCACTTT.

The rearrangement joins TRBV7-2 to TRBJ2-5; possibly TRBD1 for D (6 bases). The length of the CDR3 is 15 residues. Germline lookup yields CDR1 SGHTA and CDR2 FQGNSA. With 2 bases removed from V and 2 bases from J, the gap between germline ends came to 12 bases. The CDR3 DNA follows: TGTGCCAGCAGCTTAATGGGACAACCACAAGAGACCCAGTACTTC. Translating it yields CASSLMGQPQETQYF.

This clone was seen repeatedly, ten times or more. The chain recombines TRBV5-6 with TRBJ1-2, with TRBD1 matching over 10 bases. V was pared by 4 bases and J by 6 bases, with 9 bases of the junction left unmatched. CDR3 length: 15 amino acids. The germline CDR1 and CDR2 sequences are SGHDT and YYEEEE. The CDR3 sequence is CASSPWGTGDNGYTF. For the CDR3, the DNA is TGTGCCAGCAGCCCCTGGGGGACAGGGGATAATGGCTACACCTTC.

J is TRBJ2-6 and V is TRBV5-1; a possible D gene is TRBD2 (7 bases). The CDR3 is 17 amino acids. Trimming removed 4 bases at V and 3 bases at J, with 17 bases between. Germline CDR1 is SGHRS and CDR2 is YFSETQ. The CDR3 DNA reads TGCGCCAGCAGCCCCCGTCGGGGGGCCTTTGGGGCCAACGTCCTGACTTTC. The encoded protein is CASSPRRGAFGANVLTF.

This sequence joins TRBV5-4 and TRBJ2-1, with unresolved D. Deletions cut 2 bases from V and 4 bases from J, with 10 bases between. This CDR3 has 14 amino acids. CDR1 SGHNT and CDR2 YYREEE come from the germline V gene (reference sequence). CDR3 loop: CASSFGQNYNEQFF. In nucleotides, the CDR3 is TGTGCCAGCAGCTTTGGGCAGAATTACAATGAGCAGTTCTTC.

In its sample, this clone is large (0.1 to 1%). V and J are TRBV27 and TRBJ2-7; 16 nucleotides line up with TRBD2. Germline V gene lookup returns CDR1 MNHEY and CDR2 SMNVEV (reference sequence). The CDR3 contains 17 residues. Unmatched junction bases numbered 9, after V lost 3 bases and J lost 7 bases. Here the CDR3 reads CASSLGLAGGPVWEQYF. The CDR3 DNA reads TGTGCCAGCAGTTTGGGACTAGCGGGAGGGCCGGTGTGGGAGCAGTACTTC.

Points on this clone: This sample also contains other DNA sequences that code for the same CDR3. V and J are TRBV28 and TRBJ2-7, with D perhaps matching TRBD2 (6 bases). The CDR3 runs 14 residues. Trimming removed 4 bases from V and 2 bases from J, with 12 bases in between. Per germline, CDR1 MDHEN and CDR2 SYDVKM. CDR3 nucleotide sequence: TGTGCCAGCAGTTCCGGGACTGGCCCCTACGAGCAGTACTTC. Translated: CASSSGTGPYEQYF.